The 14 T cell receptor beta chains in this list originate from one sample, sequenced in a study of blood T cell repertoires in COVID-19. The data were produced by immunoSEQ multiplex PCR, yet TCRdb's version contains in-frame clones alone and is incomplete. The sample has around 100,000 clones, around 87% seen once. Sequences were obtained from peripheral blood. The origin of the receptors is a human donor in a cohort sampled during active COVID-19.

The V call is TRBV5-1, the J call TRBJ1-6, with D perhaps TRBD1 (6 bases). Germline CDR1 SGHRS, CDR2 YFSETQ. V lost 4 bases, J lost 4 bases, and 15 bases lay in between. CDR3 length: 16 amino acids. In nucleotides, the CDR3 is TGCGCCAGCAGCGCCCAACAGGGAGGGTATAATTCACCCCTCCACTTT. It codes for CASSAQQGGYNSPLHF.

V gene TRBV2 combines with J gene TRBJ1-1; possibly TRBD1 for D (6 bases). The CDR3 has 14 amino acids. V lost 3 bases to trimming and J lost 2 bases, with 10 bases between them. The germline V gene encodes CDR1 SNHLY and CDR2 FYNNEI. The CDR3 DNA reads TGTGCCAGCAGTGACGGCAGGGGAAACACTGAAGCTTTCTTT. Encoded protein: CASSDGRGNTEAFF.

The chain links TRBV29-1 to TRBJ1-2; D might be TRBD1 (6 bases). Trimming left V 2 bases short and J 0 bases short, with 10 bases between. Germline V gene data show CDR1 as SQVTM and CDR2 as ANQGSEA. The CDR3 extends over 14 amino acids. The CDR3 coding sequence is TGCAGCGTTGAAACGACAGGTTCTAACTATGGCTACACCTTC. Amino acids: CSVETTGSNYGYTF.

The chain uses TRBV5-6 and TRBJ2-2, with D tentatively TRBD2 (6 bases). With 6 bases removed from V and 4 bases from J, the gap between germline ends came to 16 bases. This CDR3 has 15 amino acids. CDR1 is SGHDT and CDR2 is YYEEEE in the germline V gene. The CDR3 bases are TGTGCCAGCACGTTGGGGCTAGCGAGCACCGGGGAGCTGTTTTTT. This gives the protein CASTLGLASTGELFF.

J is TRBJ1-1 and V is TRBV5-6; weak D call: TRBD1 (6 bases). In germline, CDR1 is SGHDT, CDR2 YYEEEE. The CDR3 is 16 amino acids. The V end was cut by 5 bases, the J end by 0 bases, with 17 bases between. The CDR3 sequence: CASRTGGALMNTEAFF. The CDR3 DNA follows: TGTGCCAGCAGAACCGGGGGGGCCCTTATGAACACTGAAGCTTTCTTT.

The J gene is TRBJ1-5, the V gene TRBV19; tentative D call: TRBD1 (6 bases). V lost 2 bases to trimming and J lost 0 bases, with 11 bases between them. This CDR3 is 16 amino acids long. Germline CDR1 reads LNHDA; CDR2 reads SQIVND (reference sequence). The CDR3 region has the DNA TGTGCCAGTAGTATAAAGGGGGTGTATAGCAATCAGCCCCAGCATTTT. Protein product: CASSIKGVYSNQPQHF.

The chain is built from TRBV5-4 and TRBJ2-3; tentative D call: TRBD2 (6 bases). Germline CDR1 and CDR2: SGHNT and YYREEE (reference sequence). The CDR3 totals 17 residues. Trimming removed 4 bases at V and 1 base at J, with 19 bases between. The CDR3 loop is CASSPPARGARTDTQYF. The CDR3, as DNA: TGTGCCAGCAGCCCCCCCGCGCGGGGAGCCCGCACAGATACGCAGTATTTT.

This chain joins TRBV30 and TRBJ1-1; 7 positions match TRBD1. This CDR3 has 13 amino acids. Looked up from germline, CDR1 is GTSNPN and CDR2 is SVGIG (reference sequence). V dropped 0 bases and J dropped 4; count of bases not matched to a gene: 2. The CDR3 reads CAWSVAGGTEAFF. In DNA, the CDR3 is TGTGCCTGGAGTGTGGCAGGGGGCACTGAAGCTTTCTTT. The full variable domain, in which reference TRBV30 and TRBJ1-1 provide the parts outside the CDR3, is SQTIHQWPATLVQPVGSPLSLECTVEGTSNPNLYWYRQAAGRGLQLLFYSVGIGQISSEVPQNLSASRPQDRQFILSSKKLLLSDSGFYLCAWSVAGGTEAFFGQGTRLTVV.

The chain carries TRBV5-6 and TRBJ2-7; TRBD2 matches at 10 bases. After removal of 2 bases from V and 5 bases from J, the junction contained 4 bases not matched to a gene. Looked up from germline, CDR1 is SGHDT and CDR2 is YYEEEE. The CDR3 has 14 residues. The CDR3 DNA follows: TGTGCCAGCAGCTTCGGAGCGGGAGGGAACGAGCAGTACTTC. It specifies CASSFGAGGNEQYF.

The rearrangement uses TRBV4-1 and TRBJ2-1; 9 nucleotides line up with TRBD2. The CDR3 covers 21 residues. J was trimmed by 4 bases and V by 3 bases; bases with no gene match: 22. Germline CDR1 MGHRA, CDR2 YSYEKL. The CDR3 region is CASSHGTGLGMAGGPYNEQFF. The DNA for the CDR3 is TGCGCCAGCAGCCACGGTACCGGACTGGGAATGGCGGGAGGGCCATACAATGAGCAGTTCTTC.

The gene calls are TRBV19 and TRBJ1-6; 8 bases map to TRBD1. Germline V gives CDR1 LNHDA, CDR2 SQIVND (reference sequence). CDR3 length: 14 residues. The V gene end was trimmed by 7 bases and the J gene end by 5 bases; junction bases not matched to a gene: 4. CDR3 bases: TGTGCCAGTAAATTGGGACAGGATAATTCACCCCTCCACTTT. Translated, it gives CASKLGQDNSPLHF.

The CDR3 DNA is TGTGCCAGCAGCCAAGCCGACGGGTCAGCGTACTTC. Amino acids: CASSQADGSAYF. J is TRBJ2-7 and V is TRBV14; D not resolved. Germline V lookup: CDR1 SGHDN, CDR2 FVKESK. V lost 1 base and J 12 bases, leaving 13 bases between the germline ends. This CDR3 has 12 amino acids.

The gene calls are TRBV2 and TRBJ1-2; possible D gene TRBD1, 5 bases. This CDR3 has 13 residues. CDR1 is SNHLY, CDR2 FYNNEI, per germline. V lost 11 bases and J lost 1, with 14 bases in between. CDR3 nucleotide sequence: TGTGCCGGACGACAGTGGGTTAACTATGGCTACACCTTC. This codes for CAGRQWVNYGYTF.

The chain has TRBV11-2 and TRBJ2-7, with 7 nucleotides matching TRBD2. Germline assignment: CDR1 SGHAT and CDR2 FQNNGV. The CDR3 extends over 15 amino acids. J lost 0 bases, V lost 3 bases, and 5 bases had no gene match. For the CDR3, the DNA is TGTGCCAGCAGCTTGGGGCGGGAGACCTCCTACGAGCAGTACTTC. It encodes CASSLGRETSYEQYF.